A single sample gave rise to the 23 T cell receptor beta chains below, sequenced in a study of blood T cell repertoires in COVID-19 (dated by TCRdb to 2020 to 2021). The library relied on the immunoSEQ multiplex PCR assay. Not all clones reach the TCRdb copy of this immuneACCESS table, which keeps in-frame sequences only. Checked studies attribute under half of the gap to unresolved V genes and leave the rest unexplained. This sample holds fewer than 250,000 clones; 65% to 90% were observed only once. The ten largest clones take up 3% to 4% of the sample. The sequenced sample consisted of PBMCs or T cells enriched from blood (not recorded which). Receptor source: a woman in her thirties or forties with acute COVID-19.

The chain is built from TRBV5-4 and TRBJ2-7, with D perhaps TRBD2 (5 bases). Trimming left V 5 bases short and J 2 bases short, with 8 bases between. The germline V gene has CDR1 SGHNT and CDR2 YYREEE (reference sequence). CDR3 size: 12 residues. The CDR3 bases are TGTGCCAGCAGTACCGGGACCTACGAGCAGTACTTC. Translation: CASSTGTYEQYF. Full variable domain (remainder filled in from reference TRBV5-4 and TRBJ2-7): ETGVTQSPTHLIKTRGQQVTLRCSSQSGHNTVSWYQQALGQGPQFIFQYYREEENGRGNFPPRFSGLQFPNYSSELNVNALELDDSALYLCASSTGTYEQYFGPGTRLTVT.

The rearrangement uses TRBV2 and TRBJ2-3; 7 bases fit TRBD2. J lost 11 bases, V lost 8 bases, and 13 bases had no gene match. The length of the CDR3 is 13 residues. Germline CDR1 SNHLY, CDR2 FYNNEI. CDR3 region: CASGGPPGREQYF. The DNA of the CDR3 is TGTGCCAGCGGCGGGCCTCCAGGGAGGGAGCAGTATTTT.

The genes are TRBV29-1 and TRBJ2-1; D is unresolved. Germline values: CDR1 SQVTM, CDR2 ANQGSEA. V lost 7 bases, J lost 9 bases, and 22 bases lay in between. The CDR3 extends over 14 amino acids. The CDR3 loop reads CSARWSSLGGEQFF. The CDR3 DNA sequence: TGCAGCGCTCGGTGGTCCTCGCTTGGTGGTGAGCAGTTCTTC.

The rearrangement joins TRBV27 to TRBJ2-2, with TRBD2 matching over 8 bases. The trim removed 6 bases at V and 8 bases at J, leaving 5 bases unmatched. CDR1 MNHEY and CDR2 SMNVEV come from the germline V gene (reference sequence). The CDR3 sequence is 13 residues long. The CDR3 DNA sequence: TGTGCCAGCAGCCCGCAGCGGGAGGGGGAGCTGTTTTTT. Translation: CASSPQREGELFF.

This chain uses TRBV14 with TRBJ2-3; 12 nucleotides line up with TRBD2. Germline V lookup: CDR1 SGHDN, CDR2 FVKESK. The CDR3 runs to 18 residues. V was pared by 0 bases and J by 2 bases, with 6 bases of the junction left unmatched. CDR3 nucleotide sequence: TGTGCCAGCAGCCAAGAGACTAGCGGGAGTAGGGTCACAGATACGCAGTATTTT. Translating it yields CASSQETSGSRVTDTQYF.

This chain connects TRBV7-2 to TRBJ2-1; 12 bases align to TRBD2. Germline CDR1 reads SGHTA; CDR2 reads FQGNSA. This CDR3 spans 20 amino acids. The ends lost 0 bases at V and 7 bases at J; junction bases unmatched: 16. CDR3 coding DNA: TGTGCCAGCAGCTTAGCCCAGTTTTTTGCTAGCGGGAGGGATTGGAATGAGCAGTTCTTC. Its protein product is CASSLAQFFASGRDWNEQFF. Complete variable domain (other parts from reference TRBV7-2 and TRBJ2-1): GAGVSQSPSNKVTEKGKDVELRCDPISGHTALYWYRQSLGQGLEFLIYFQGNSAPDKSGLPSDRFSAERTGGSVSTLTIQRTQQEDSAVYLCASSLAQFFASGRDWNEQFFGPGTRLTVL.

This clone has just a few counts. The CDR3 bases are TGTGCCAGCAGCGTGACAGGCCAAAATCAGCCCCAGCATTTT. The encoded protein is CASSVTGQNQPQHF. The V and J genes are TRBV9 and TRBJ1-5, with D possibly being TRBD1 (6 bases). Germline CDR1 and CDR2: SGDLS and YYNGEE. CDR3 length: 14 amino acids. Trimming stripped 2 bases from V and 4 bases from J, with 10 bases between.

The chain uses TRBV13 and TRBJ1-3; a weak D match, TRBD1 (6 bases). The germline V gene encodes CDR1 PRHDT and CDR2 FYEKMQ (reference sequence). The V and J ends lost 5 bases and 6 bases respectively, with 17 bases between them. The CDR3 length is 15 residues. The DNA of the CDR3 is TGTGCCAGCAGCCAAAGGGGGGGGGATCCAAACACCATATATTTT. This gives the protein CASSQRGGDPNTIYF.

The rearrangement joins TRBV28 to TRBJ2-7; the D gene is possibly TRBD1 (5 bases). The V gene lost 3 bases and the J gene lost 3 bases, with 12 bases spanning the gap. CDR1 and CDR2 from the germline V gene are MDHEN and SYDVKM. The CDR3 totals 14 residues. The CDR3 DNA reads TGTGCCAGCAGTTTTCCCCTAGACAGCTACGAGCAGTACTTC. It specifies CASSFPLDSYEQYF. Drawing the rest from reference TRBV28 and TRBJ2-7, the complete variable domain is DVKVTQSSRYLVKRTGEKVFLECVQDMDHENMFWYRQDPGLGLRLIYFSYDVKMKEKGDIPEGYSVSREKKERFSLILESASTNQTSMYLCASSFPLDSYEQYFGPGTRLTVT.

This chain links TRBV28 with TRBJ1-2; 11 positions match TRBD1. V shed 6 bases, J shed 5 bases, and the junction held 5 bases outside the gene matches. The CDR3 is made up of 14 amino acids. The germline V gene encodes CDR1 MDHEN and CDR2 SYDVKM. CDR3 loop: CASRGTGGPYGYTF. For the CDR3, the DNA is TGTGCCAGCAGAGGGACAGGGGGGCCTTATGGCTACACCTTC.

The chain is built from TRBV2 and TRBJ2-3; D possibly corresponds to TRBD1 (6 bases). Trimming removed 10 bases at V and 5 bases at J, with 19 bases between. This CDR3 contains 14 residues. The germline V gene encodes CDR1 SNHLY and CDR2 FYNNEI. The CDR3 is CATQSRGQGDTQYF. For the CDR3, the DNA is TGTGCCACCCAAAGCAGGGGACAAGGAGATACGCAGTATTTT.

A remark on this clone: The germline gene is not matched at one end of the junction; a read error may be the cause. The chain couples TRBV3-1 (or the pseudogene TRBV3-2) to TRBJ2-7; 8 nucleotides agree with TRBD1. CDR3 length equals 10 residues. Germline V gene data show CDR1 as LGHDT and CDR2 as YNNKEL (reference sequence). The CDR3 coding sequence is TGTGCCGCAGGGGGCCCTCCGGGGGTCTTC. Residues: CAAGGPPGVF.

The CDR3 bases are TGTGCCAGCAGCGCCCGACAGTCCGACTATGGCTACACCTTC. The encoded protein is CASSARQSDYGYTF. J is TRBJ1-2 and V is TRBV7-9, with a weak D call TRBD1 (5 bases). V was cut by 5 bases and J by 3 bases, with 13 bases left in between. The CDR3 runs 14 residues. From germline, CDR1 is SEHNR and CDR2 FQNEAQ (reference sequence).

The chain uses TRBV7-9 and TRBJ1-2; D not resolved. This CDR3 is 15 amino acids long. Per germline, CDR1 SEHNR and CDR2 FQNEAQ (reference sequence). V lost 1 base and J 3 bases, leaving 12 bases between the germline ends. The CDR3 is CASSLGQDGDYGYTF. Written as DNA, the CDR3 is TGTGCCAGCAGCTTAGGCCAAGACGGAGACTATGGCTACACCTTC.

In its sample, this clone was seen a few times. The chain employs TRBV11-2 and TRBJ1-3; D may be TRBD1 (6 bases). Germline V gene sequence: CDR1 SGHAT, CDR2 FQNNGV. This CDR3 is 18 amino acids long. V was clipped by 2 bases and J by 3 bases, with 20 bases between them. For the CDR3, the DNA is TGTGCCAGCAGCTTAAGGGGGAGGGGCCGGAGTTTTGGAAACACCATATATTTT. Protein product: CASSLRGRGRSFGNTIYF.

V is TRBV5-1 and J is TRBJ1-3; 8 bases are a match to TRBD1. V lost 2 bases, J lost 3 bases, and 1 base stayed unmatched. Germline-derived CDR1 and CDR2 are SGHRS and YFSETQ. The CDR3 runs 14 residues. For the CDR3, the DNA is TGCGCCAGCAGCTTCGACAGGGGTGGAAACACCATATATTTT. Protein product: CASSFDRGGNTIYF.

The genes are TRBV29-1 and TRBJ1-2, with D maybe TRBD1 (5 bases). V gave up 8 bases and J gave up 5 bases, with 12 bases separating them. Germline V lookup: CDR1 SQVTM, CDR2 ANQGSEA. The CDR3 totals 11 residues. The CDR3 DNA reads TGCAGCCTCGACAGTCTTTATGGCTACACCTTC. It codes for CSLDSLYGYTF.

This rearrangement joins TRBV2 to TRBJ1-1; no clear D. Trimming took off 7 bases at V and 0 bases at J, with 6 bases between the two ends. Germline V lookup: CDR1 SNHLY, CDR2 FYNNEI. The CDR3 is 12 residues long. The CDR3 coding sequence is TGTGCCAGCATTAACATGAACACTGAAGCTTTCTTT. It codes for CASINMNTEAFF.

The V gene is TRBV3-1 (or the pseudogene TRBV3-2), the J gene TRBJ2-2; the D gene is possibly TRBD2 (5 bases). Germline assignment: CDR1 LGHDT and CDR2 YNNKEL (reference sequence). The CDR3 spans 14 residues. V dropped 4 bases and J dropped 6 bases, with 12 bases sitting between them. The CDR3 reads CASSPPPGAGELFF. CDR3 DNA sequence: TGTGCCAGCAGCCCTCCACCCGGGGCCGGGGAGCTGTTTTTT.

V usage is TRBV7-6 and J usage is TRBJ2-7; D uncertain. CDR3 length equals 15 residues. Germline loops: CDR1 SGHVS, CDR2 FNYEAQ. V shed 1 base and J shed 0 bases, with 10 bases lying between them. Written as DNA, the CDR3 is TGTGCCAGCAGCTTAGGGCTAGATGGCTCCTACGAGCAGTACTTC. Its protein is CASSLGLDGSYEQYF.

The chain employs TRBV15 and TRBJ2-3; 10 bases are a match to TRBD2. After removal of 0 bases from V and 4 bases from J, the junction contained 4 bases not matched to a gene. The germline gives CDR1 LNHNV, CDR2 YYDKDF (reference sequence). This CDR3 comprises 16 residues. As DNA, the CDR3 is TGTGCCACCAGCAGAGAAAAAGCGGGAGGGCCAGATACGCAGTATTTT. Translation gives CATSREKAGGPDTQYF.

The rearrangement links TRBV9 to TRBJ2-2, with 11 positions matching TRBD1. V lost 4 bases and J lost 2; bases outside the gene matches: 4. From germline, CDR1 is SGDLS and CDR2 YYNGEE. The CDR3 length is 16 residues. CDR3 nucleotide sequence: TGTGCCAGCAGCAAGGGGACAGGGGGAAACACCGGGGAGCTGTTTTTT. Protein sequence: CASSKGTGGNTGELFF. Drawing the rest from reference TRBV9 and TRBJ2-2, the complete variable domain is DSGVTQTPKHLITATGQRVTLRCSPRSGDLSVYWYQQSLDQGLQFLIQYYNGEERAKGNILERFSAQQFPDLHSELNLSSLELGDSALYFCASSKGTGGNTGELFFGEGSRLTVL.

The rearrangement joins TRBV3-1 (or the pseudogene TRBV3-2) to TRBJ2-1; D not resolved. Per the germline V gene, CDR1 is LGHDT and CDR2 is YNNKEL (reference sequence). This CDR3 contains 13 residues. V was pared by 3 bases and J by 6 bases, with 9 bases between. CDR3 in DNA: TGTGCCAGCAGCCAGGCCCGCTCCAATGAGCAGTTCTTC. This translates into CASSQARSNEQFF.